The rows below give T cell receptor beta chains drawn from one sample of a study of cytomegalovirus exposure and HLA in healthy donors. TCRdb's table, derived via immunoSEQ multiplex PCR, lists solely in-frame clones and lacks some. The data hold approximately 210,000 clones, with approximately 80% observed a single time. Sequencing was performed on PBMCs. The receptors were sampled from a woman aged 50 to 60 in good health and CMV-seropositive. The CDR3 runs from the conserved cysteine through the conserved F or W. Each record gives: V gene, clone size, J gene, D gene, CDR3 protein, CDR3 DNA. A D gene is named only where the DNA matches it firmly. For some rows the clone size is stated as once, few or many, or as a class when expanded; others skip it.

TRBV7-2	.	TRBJ1-6	TRBD1	CASSLAGGAQNSPLHF	TGTGCCAGCAGCCTTGCAGGGGGCGCCCAGAATTCACCCCTCCACTTT
TRBV4-1	.	TRBJ1-1	.	CASSQESVSWGGGAFF	TGCGCCAGCAGCCAAGAGTCCGTATCTTGGGGCGGCGGAGCTTTCTTT
TRBV18	.	TRBJ2-5	TRBD1	CASSPSGTGGETQYF	TGTGCCAGCTCACCATCCGGGACAGGGGGCGAGACCCAGTACTTC
TRBV7-2	few	TRBJ1-1	.	CASSLGRTEAFF	TGTGCCAGCAGCTTGGGCCGCACTGAAGCTTTCTTT
TRBV5-1	.	TRBJ2-7	.	CASRRWDTGSYEQYF	TGCGCCAGCAGGCGGTGGGACACCGGCTCTTACGAGCAGTACTTC
TRBV19	.	TRBJ1-2	.	CASSFSGRNGYTF	TGTGCCAGTAGTTTCTCAGGGCGGAATGGCTACACCTTC
TRBV2	.	TRBJ1-2	TRBD1	CATYRGTNYGYTF	TGTGCCACCTACAGGGGTACAAACTATGGCTACACCTTC
TRBV5-5	.	TRBJ2-2	.	CASSLLAQANTGELFF	TGTGCCAGCAGCTTGTTGGCCCAGGCGAACACCGGGGAGCTGTTTTTT
TRBV11-2	.	TRBJ1-2	TRBD1	CASSLVGQGENGYTF	TGTGCCAGCAGCTTAGTGGGACAGGGAGAAAATGGCTACACCTTC
TRBV25-1	.	TRBJ2-7	TRBD2	CATQRAGGVYEQYF	TGTGCCACACAACGGGCGGGGGGGGTCTACGAGCAGTACTTC
TRBV7-2	.	TRBJ2-2	TRBD1	CASSAGTGVGELFF	TGTGCCAGCAGCGCCGGGACAGGGGTCGGGGAGCTGTTTTTT
TRBV7-2	.	TRBJ2-7	.	CASSLFTGSSYEQYF	TGTGCCAGCAGCTTATTCACAGGCAGCTCCTACGAGCAGTACTTC
TRBV28	.	TRBJ1-5	.	CASSSDTDSNQPQHF	TGTGCCAGCAGTTCGGACACAGATAGCAATCAGCCCCAGCATTTT
TRBV18	.	TRBJ2-7	.	CASSPTGRYEQYF	TGTGCCAGCTCACCGACAGGCCGGTACGAGCAGTACTTC
TRBV2	.	TRBJ1-6	TRBD1	CASREQGPGNSPLHF	TGTGCCAGCAGGGAACAGGGGCCGGGGAATTCACCCCTCCACTTT
TRBV28	.	TRBJ1-2	TRBD1	CASSLGRDSANYGYTF	TGTGCCAGCAGTTTAGGGCGGGACAGCGCAAACTATGGCTACACCTTC